This T cell receptor (beta chain) was recovered during a study of PD-1 blockade in classical Hodgkin lymphoma. Study observations and caveats: Reported baseline diversity: healthy donors highest, relapsed/refractory patients lowest. The repertoire differences lack a defined cause, possibly disease activity or prior therapy.

Trimming took off 4 bases at V and 2 bases at J, with 13 bases between the two ends. The CDR3 loop spans 15 amino acids. Germline loops: CDR1 SGHDT, CDR2 YYEEEE. In the case of this clone: Its antigen is not identified.

Sequencing used immunoSEQ multiplex PCR; TCRdb keeps in-frame clones, though not all of them. This sample has 20,000 to 25,000 clones, with approximately 94% found just once. Time point here: newly diagnosed, previously untreated cHL patient sample. The source material was peripheral blood mononuclear cells (PBMCs). The rearrangement joins TRBV5-6 to TRBJ1-3, with D perhaps TRBD1 (5 bases). This clonotype originated in a human donor with classical Hodgkin lymphoma. The CDR3 protein is CASSPGTATGNTIYF. CDR3 DNA: TGTGCCAGCAGCCCCGGGACTGCCACTGGAAACACCATATATTTT. The variable domain in full, with the rest retrieved from reference TRBV5-6 and TRBJ1-3, is DAGVTQSPTHLIKTRGQQVTLRCSPKSGHDTVSWYQQALGQGPQFIFQYYEEEERQRGNFPDRFSGHQFPNYSSELNVNALLLGDSALYLCASSPGTATGNTIYFGEGSWLTVV.